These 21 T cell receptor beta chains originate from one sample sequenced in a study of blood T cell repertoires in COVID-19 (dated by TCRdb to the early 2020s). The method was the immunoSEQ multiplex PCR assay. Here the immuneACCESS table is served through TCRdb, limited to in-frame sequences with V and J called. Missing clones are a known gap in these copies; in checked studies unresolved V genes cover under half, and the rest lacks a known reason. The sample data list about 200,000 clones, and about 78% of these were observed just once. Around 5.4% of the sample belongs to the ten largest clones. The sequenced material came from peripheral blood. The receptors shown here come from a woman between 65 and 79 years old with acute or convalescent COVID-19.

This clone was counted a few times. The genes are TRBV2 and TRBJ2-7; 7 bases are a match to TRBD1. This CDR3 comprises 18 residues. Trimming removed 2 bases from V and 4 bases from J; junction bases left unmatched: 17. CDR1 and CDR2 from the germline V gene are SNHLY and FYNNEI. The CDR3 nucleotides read TGTGCCAGCAGTGAATCGTTACCTTACAGGGGTTCGCGATACGAGCAGTACTTC. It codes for CASSESLPYRGSRYEQYF.

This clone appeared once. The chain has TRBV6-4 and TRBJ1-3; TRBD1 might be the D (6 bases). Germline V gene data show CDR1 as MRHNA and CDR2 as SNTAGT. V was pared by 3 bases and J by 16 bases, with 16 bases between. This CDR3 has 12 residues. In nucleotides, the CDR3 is TGTGCCAGCAGTGAGGGGGCAGTTTTCGGCTATTTT. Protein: CASSEGAVFGYF.

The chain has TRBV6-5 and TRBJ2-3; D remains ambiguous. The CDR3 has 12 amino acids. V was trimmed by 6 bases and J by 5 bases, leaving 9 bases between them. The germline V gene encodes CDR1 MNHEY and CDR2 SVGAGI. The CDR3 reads CASRAIGDTQYF. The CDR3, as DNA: TGTGCCAGCAGGGCCATTGGAGATACGCAGTATTTT.

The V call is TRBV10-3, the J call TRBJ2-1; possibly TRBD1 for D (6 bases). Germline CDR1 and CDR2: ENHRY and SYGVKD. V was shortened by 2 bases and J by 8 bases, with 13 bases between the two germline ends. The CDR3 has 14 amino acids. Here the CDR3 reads CAISETQGGDEQFF. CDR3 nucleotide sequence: TGTGCCATCAGTGAGACACAGGGTGGAGATGAGCAGTTCTTC.

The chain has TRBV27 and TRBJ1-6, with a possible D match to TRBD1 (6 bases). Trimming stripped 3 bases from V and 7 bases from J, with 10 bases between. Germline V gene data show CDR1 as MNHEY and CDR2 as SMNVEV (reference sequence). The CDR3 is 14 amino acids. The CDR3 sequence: CASSLVGQNSPLHF. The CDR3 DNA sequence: TGTGCCAGCAGTTTGGTTGGACAGAATTCACCCCTCCACTTT.

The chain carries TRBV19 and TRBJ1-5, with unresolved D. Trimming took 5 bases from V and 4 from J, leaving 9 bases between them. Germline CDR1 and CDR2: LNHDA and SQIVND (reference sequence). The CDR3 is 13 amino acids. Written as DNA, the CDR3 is TGTGCCAGTAGTCTGGGGAGGAATCAGCCCCAGCATTTT. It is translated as CASSLGRNQPQHF.

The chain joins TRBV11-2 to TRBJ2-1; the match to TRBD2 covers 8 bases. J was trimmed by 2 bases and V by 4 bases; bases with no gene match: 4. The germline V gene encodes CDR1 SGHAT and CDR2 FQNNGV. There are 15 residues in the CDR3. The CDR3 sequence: CASSSRLAPYNEQFF. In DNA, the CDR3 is TGTGCCAGCAGCTCGAGACTAGCGCCCTACAATGAGCAGTTCTTC.

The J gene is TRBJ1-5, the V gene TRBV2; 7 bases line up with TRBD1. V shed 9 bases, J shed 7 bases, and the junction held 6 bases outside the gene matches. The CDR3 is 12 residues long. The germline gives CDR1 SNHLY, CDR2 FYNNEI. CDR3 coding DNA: TGTGCCAGTGACAGGGAGTCCCAGCCCCAGCATTTT. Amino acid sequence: CASDRESQPQHF.

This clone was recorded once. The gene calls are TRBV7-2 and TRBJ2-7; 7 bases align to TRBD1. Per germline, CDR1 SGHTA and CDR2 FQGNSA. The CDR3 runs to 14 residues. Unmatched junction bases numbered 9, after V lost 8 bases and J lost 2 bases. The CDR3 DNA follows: TGTGCCAGCCGCCCTCGGGACAGACCCTACGAGCAGTACTTC. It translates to CASRPRDRPYEQYF.

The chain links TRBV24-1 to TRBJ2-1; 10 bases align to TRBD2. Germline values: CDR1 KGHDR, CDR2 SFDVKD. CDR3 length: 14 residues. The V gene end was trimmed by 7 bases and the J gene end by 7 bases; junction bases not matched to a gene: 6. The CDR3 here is CATSSSGSLNEQFF. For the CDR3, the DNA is TGTGCCACCAGCTCTAGCGGGAGTTTGAATGAGCAGTTCTTC.

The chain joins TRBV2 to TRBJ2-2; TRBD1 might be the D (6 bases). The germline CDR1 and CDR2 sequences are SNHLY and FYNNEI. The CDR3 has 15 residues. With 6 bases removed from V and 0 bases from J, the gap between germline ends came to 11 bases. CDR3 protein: CASRGDNSNTGELFF. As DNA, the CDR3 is TGTGCCAGCAGGGGGGACAACTCGAACACCGGGGAGCTGTTTTTT.

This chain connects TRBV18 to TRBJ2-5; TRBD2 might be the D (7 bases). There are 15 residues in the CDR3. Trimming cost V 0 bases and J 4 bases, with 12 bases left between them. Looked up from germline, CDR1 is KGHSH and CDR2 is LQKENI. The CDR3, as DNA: TGTGCCAGCTCACCACCGGGGGCTAGCGGAGAGACCCAGTACTTC. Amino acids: CASSPPGASGETQYF.

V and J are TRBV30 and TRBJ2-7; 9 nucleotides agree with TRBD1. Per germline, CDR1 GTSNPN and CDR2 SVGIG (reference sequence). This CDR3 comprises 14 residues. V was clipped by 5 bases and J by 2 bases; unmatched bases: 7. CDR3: CAWDRGTGAYEQYF. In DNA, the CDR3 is TGTGCCTGGGACAGGGGGACGGGTGCCTACGAGCAGTACTTC.

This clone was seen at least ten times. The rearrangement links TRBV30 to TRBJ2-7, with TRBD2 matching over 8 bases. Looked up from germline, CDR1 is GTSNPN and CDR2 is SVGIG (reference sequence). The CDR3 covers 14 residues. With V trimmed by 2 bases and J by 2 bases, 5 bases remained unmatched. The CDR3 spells CAWSSGLDPYEQYF. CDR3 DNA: TGTGCCTGGAGTTCGGGACTAGATCCCTACGAGCAGTACTTC.

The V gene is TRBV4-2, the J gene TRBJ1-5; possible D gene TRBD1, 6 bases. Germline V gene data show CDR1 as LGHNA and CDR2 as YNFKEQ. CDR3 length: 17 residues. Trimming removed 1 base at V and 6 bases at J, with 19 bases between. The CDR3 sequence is CASSQGGHRDESQPQHF. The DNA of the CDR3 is TGTGCCAGCAGCCAAGGGGGCCACAGGGATGAAAGTCAGCCCCAGCATTTT.

This CDR3 is CASSLEASGSNEQFF. The DNA for the CDR3 is TGTGCCAGCAGCTTAGAGGCTAGCGGGAGCAATGAGCAGTTCTTC. The gene calls are TRBV7-3 and TRBJ2-1; 10 bases fit TRBD2. The germline V gene encodes CDR1 SGHTA and CDR2 FQGTGA. V lost 2 bases, J lost 6 bases, and 4 bases stayed unmatched. This CDR3 spans 15 amino acids. Full variable domain (outside the CDR3, taken from reference TRBV7-3 and TRBJ2-1): GAGVSQTPSNKVTEKGKYVELRCDPISGHTALYWYRQSLGQGPEFLIYFQGTGAADDSGLPNDRFFAVRPEGSVSTLKIQRTERGDSAVYLCASSLEASGSNEQFFGPGTRLTVL.

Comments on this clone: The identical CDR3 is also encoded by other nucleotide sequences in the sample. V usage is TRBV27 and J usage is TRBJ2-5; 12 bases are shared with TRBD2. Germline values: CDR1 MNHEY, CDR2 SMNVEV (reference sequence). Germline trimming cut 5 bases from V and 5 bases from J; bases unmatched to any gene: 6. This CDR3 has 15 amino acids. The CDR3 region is CASSALAGGWETQYF. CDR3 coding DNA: TGTGCCAGCAGTGCACTAGCGGGAGGCTGGGAGACCCAGTACTTC.

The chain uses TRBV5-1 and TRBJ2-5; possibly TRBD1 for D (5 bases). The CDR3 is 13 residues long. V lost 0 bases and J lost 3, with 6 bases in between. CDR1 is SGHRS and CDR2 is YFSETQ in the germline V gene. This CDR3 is CASSLVGEETQYF. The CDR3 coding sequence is TGCGCCAGCAGCTTGGTAGGGGAAGAGACCCAGTACTTC.

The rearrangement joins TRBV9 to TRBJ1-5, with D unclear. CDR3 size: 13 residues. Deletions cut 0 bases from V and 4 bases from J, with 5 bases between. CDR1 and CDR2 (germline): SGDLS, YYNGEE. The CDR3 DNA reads TGTGCCAGCAGCGTAGTTCCGAATCAGCCCCAGCATTTT. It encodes CASSVVPNQPQHF.

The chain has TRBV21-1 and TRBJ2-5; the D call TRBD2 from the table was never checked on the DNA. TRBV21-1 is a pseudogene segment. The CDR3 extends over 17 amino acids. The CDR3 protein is CASSKRETSGRIETQYF. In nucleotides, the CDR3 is TGTGCCAGCAGCAAACGAGAGACTAGCGGGAGGATCGAGACCCAGTACTTC.

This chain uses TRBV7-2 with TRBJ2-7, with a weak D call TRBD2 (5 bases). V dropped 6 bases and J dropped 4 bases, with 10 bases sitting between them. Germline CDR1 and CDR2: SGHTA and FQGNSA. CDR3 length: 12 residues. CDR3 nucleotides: TGTGCCAGCAGGAGTAGCGAGTACGAGCAGTACTTC. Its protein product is CASRSSEYEQYF.